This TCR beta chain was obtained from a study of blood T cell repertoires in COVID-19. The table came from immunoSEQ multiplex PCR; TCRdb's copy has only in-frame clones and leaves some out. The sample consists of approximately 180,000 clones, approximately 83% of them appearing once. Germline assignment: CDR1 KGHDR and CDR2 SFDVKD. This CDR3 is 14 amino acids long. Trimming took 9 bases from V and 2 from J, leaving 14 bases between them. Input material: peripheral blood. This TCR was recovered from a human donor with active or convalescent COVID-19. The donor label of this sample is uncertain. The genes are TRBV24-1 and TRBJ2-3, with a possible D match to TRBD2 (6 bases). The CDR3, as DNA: TGTGCCACCGGAGGGTTAGATAACACAGATACGCAGTATTTT. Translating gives CATGGLDNTDTQYF.